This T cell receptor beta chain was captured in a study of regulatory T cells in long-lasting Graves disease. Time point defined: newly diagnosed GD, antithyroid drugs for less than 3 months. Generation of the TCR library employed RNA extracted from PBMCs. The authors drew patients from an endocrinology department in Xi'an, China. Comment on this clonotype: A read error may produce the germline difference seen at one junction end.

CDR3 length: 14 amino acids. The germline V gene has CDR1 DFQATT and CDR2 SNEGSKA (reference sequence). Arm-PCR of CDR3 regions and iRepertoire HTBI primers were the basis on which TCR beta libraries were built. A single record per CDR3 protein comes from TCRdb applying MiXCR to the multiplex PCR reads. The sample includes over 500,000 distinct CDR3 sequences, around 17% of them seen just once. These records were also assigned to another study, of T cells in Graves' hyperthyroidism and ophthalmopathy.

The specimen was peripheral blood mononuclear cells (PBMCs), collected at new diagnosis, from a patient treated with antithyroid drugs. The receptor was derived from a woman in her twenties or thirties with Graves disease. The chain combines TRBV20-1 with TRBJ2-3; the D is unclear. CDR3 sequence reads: CGARKESLADTQYF. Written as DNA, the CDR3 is TGCGGTGCTCGTAAAGAGAGTCTGGCAGATACGCAGTATTTT.